This section outlines one T cell receptor beta chain sequence together with its context. The CDR3 runs to 11 residues. Germline lookup yields CDR1 SNHLY and CDR2 FYNNEI. J lost 4 bases, V lost 8 bases, and 0 bases had no gene match. These data originate in a study of blood T cell repertoires in COVID-19. Study-level background: There were acute and convalescent COVID-19 samples, and they came from the United States, Italy and Spain.

Sequencing used immunoSEQ multiplex PCR; TCRdb keeps in-frame clones, though not all of them. The sample carries approximately 280,000 clones, approximately 88% recorded once. The sample was peripheral blood. The chain recombines TRBV2 with TRBJ2-7, with 9 positions matching TRBD2. The receptor comes from a man aged 18 to 30 with active or convalescent COVID-19. The CDR3 nucleotides are TGTGCCAGCGCGGGAGGGTACGAGCAGTACTTC. Translation gives CASAGGYEQYF.